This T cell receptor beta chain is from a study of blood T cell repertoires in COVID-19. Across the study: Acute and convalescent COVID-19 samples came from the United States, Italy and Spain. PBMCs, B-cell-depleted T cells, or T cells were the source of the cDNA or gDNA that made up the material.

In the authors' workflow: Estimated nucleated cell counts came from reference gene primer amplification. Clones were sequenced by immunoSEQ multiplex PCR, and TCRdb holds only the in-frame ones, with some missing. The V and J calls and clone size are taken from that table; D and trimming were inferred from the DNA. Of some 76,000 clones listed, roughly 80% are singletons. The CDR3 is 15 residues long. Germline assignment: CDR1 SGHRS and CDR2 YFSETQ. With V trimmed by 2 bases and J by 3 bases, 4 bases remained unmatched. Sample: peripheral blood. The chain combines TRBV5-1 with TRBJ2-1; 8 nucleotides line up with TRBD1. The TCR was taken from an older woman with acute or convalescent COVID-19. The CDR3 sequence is CASSLTGGYYNEQFF. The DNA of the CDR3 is TGCGCCAGCAGCTTAACAGGGGGGTACTACAATGAGCAGTTCTTC.